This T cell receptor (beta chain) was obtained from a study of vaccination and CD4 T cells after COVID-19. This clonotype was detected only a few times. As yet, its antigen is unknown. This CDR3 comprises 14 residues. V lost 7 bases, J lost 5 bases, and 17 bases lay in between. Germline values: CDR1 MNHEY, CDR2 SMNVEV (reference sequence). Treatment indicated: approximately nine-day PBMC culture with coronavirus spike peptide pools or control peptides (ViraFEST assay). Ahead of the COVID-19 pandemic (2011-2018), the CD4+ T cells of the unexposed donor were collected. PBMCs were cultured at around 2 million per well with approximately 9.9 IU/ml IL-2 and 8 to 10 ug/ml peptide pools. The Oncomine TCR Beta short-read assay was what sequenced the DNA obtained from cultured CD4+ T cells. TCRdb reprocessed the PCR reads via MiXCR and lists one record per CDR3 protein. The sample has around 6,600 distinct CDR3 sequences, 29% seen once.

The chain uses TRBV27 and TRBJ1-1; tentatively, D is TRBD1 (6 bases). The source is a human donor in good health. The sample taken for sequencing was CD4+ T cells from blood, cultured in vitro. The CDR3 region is CASTLSGGGTEAFF. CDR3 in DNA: TGTGCCAGCACCCTCTCGGGGGGCGGAACTGAAGCTTTCTTT.